The 16 T cell receptor beta chains in this list originate from one sample, sequenced in a study of early T cells in non-severe SARS-CoV-2 infection. TCRdb re-called the 5' RACE reads with MiXCR, one entry per CDR3 protein. The sample records about 83,000 distinct CDR3 sequences, about 12% being singletons. The specimen sequenced was whole blood. These receptors came from an adult who was a healthcare worker with PCR-confirmed SARS-CoV-2 infection or an uninfected control (not recorded which).

This chain joins TRBV6-4 and TRBJ2-1, with TRBD2 identical over 9 bases. V lost 0 bases and J lost 9; bases outside the gene matches: 9. This CDR3 comprises 16 residues. Germline V gives CDR1 MRHNA, CDR2 SNTAGT. The DNA of the CDR3 is TGTGCCAGCAGTGACTCTGGTAGCGGGAGTTCGGTTGAGCAGTTCTTC. It translates to CASSDSGSGSSVEQFF.

Ten or more counts support this clonotype. The J gene is TRBJ2-1, the V gene TRBV7-3, with TRBD2 matching 9 bases. The CDR3 has 15 residues. CDR1 and CDR2 from the germline V gene are SGHTA and FQGTGA. The V segment lost 1 base and the J segment 9 bases; nucleotides outside the gene matches: 7. The DNA for the CDR3 is TGTGCCAGCAGCTTAATTTCTAGCGGGAATGCTGAGCAGTTCTTC. As protein: CASSLISSGNAEQFF.

This clonotype has ten or more counts. The genes are TRBV20-1 and TRBJ2-7; TRBD2 agrees at 7 bases. The J segment lost 0 bases and the V segment lost 5 bases, leaving 7 bases of the junction unmatched. CDR1 DFQATT and CDR2 SNEGSKA come from the germline V gene (reference sequence). CDR3 size: 14 residues. In DNA form, the CDR3 reads TGCAGTGCTTTCGTAGGGACTACCTCCTACGAGCAGTACTTC. As protein: CSAFVGTTSYEQYF.

This clonotype was detected a few times. The chain has TRBV11-3 and TRBJ2-7; D unresolved. Per the germline V gene, CDR1 is SGHNT and CDR2 is YENEEA. CDR3 length equals 12 residues. Trimming removed 0 bases at V and 6 bases at J, with 6 bases between. This CDR3 reads CASSLDRTEQYF. CDR3 DNA sequence: TGTGCCAGCAGCTTAGATAGGACCGAGCAGTACTTC.

This clonotype was counted a few times. V usage is TRBV29-1 and J usage is TRBJ1-1; possible D gene TRBD1, 6 bases. Germline-derived CDR1 and CDR2 are SQVTM and ANQGSEA. The CDR3 contains 14 residues. CDR3 in DNA: TGCACCGGCACGGGGGGGCAGGTAGGCACTGAAGCTTTCTTT. It encodes CTGTGGQVGTEAFF.

The rearrangement links TRBV5-5 to TRBJ2-2, with 9 bases aligning to TRBD2. Per the germline V gene, CDR1 is SGHKS and CDR2 is YYEKEE (reference sequence). The CDR3 sequence is 15 residues long. Losses at the gene ends were 0 bases for V and 3 bases for J; bases not matched to a gene: 0. CDR3 DNA sequence: TGTGCCAGCAGCTTGGGACTAGCGGACACCGGGGAGCTGTTTTTT. It encodes CASSLGLADTGELFF.

This chain uses TRBV7-6 with TRBJ2-2; TRBD1 is a possible D gene (5 bases). Trimming pared 4 bases from V and 6 bases from J, leaving 12 bases between. Germline V gene sequence: CDR1 SGHVS, CDR2 FNYEAQ. The CDR3 consists of 14 residues. The CDR3 region is CASSYRRAPGELFF. The CDR3 nucleotides are TGTGCCAGCAGCTATCGCAGGGCCCCCGGGGAGCTGTTTTTT. The full variable domain, with the rest looked up from reference TRBV7-6 and TRBJ2-2, is GAGVSQSPRYKVTKRGQDVALRCDPISGHVSLYWYRQALGQGPEFLTYFNYEAQQDKSGLPNDRFSAERPEGSISTLTIQRTEQRDSAMYRCASSYRRAPGELFFGEGSRLTVL.

This chain joins TRBV7-2 and TRBJ2-7; possible D gene TRBD1, 5 bases. The V gene's germline CDR1 is SGHTA and CDR2 FQGNSA. The CDR3 is made up of 15 amino acids. Deletions cut 5 bases from V and 3 bases from J, with 17 bases between. The CDR3 protein is CASSPMNRTLYEQYF. The CDR3 DNA is TGTGCCAGCAGCCCCATGAACAGGACCCTCTACGAGCAGTACTTC.

The chain uses TRBV7-6 and TRBJ2-1; unclear D gene. This CDR3 spans 14 amino acids. V lost 0 bases, J lost 6 bases, and 9 bases lay in between. Germline CDR1 is SGHVS and CDR2 is FNYEAQ. CDR3 sequence: CASSLAVFLNEQFF. In DNA form, the CDR3 reads TGTGCCAGCAGCTTAGCGGTCTTTCTCAATGAGCAGTTCTTC. The full variable domain, in which reference TRBV7-6 and TRBJ2-1 provide the parts outside the CDR3, is GAGVSQSPRYKVTKRGQDVALRCDPISGHVSLYWYRQALGQGPEFLTYFNYEAQQDKSGLPNDRFSAERPEGSISTLTIQRTEQRDSAMYRCASSLAVFLNEQFFGPGTRLTVL.

The genes are TRBV13 and TRBJ2-7, with D tentatively TRBD2 (6 bases). This CDR3 is 14 amino acids long. Trimming shortened V by 4 bases and J by 4 bases, and 14 bases separated the two germline ends. The V gene's germline CDR1 is PRHDT and CDR2 FYEKMQ (reference sequence). The CDR3 region has the DNA TGTGCCAGCAGCTCCCTTAGACTAGGGTACGAGCAGTACTTC. This translates into CASSSLRLGYEQYF.

The V call is TRBV18, the J call TRBJ2-5; D not certain. The length of the CDR3 is 12 residues. Germline-derived CDR1 and CDR2 are KGHSH and LQKENI. V was trimmed by 0 bases and J by 1 base, leaving 0 bases between them. The CDR3 loop is CASSPPQETQYF. CDR3 nucleotides: TGTGCCAGCTCACCACCCCAAGAGACCCAGTACTTC. The whole variable domain, remainder taken from reference TRBV18 and TRBJ2-5, is NAGVMQNPRHLVRRRGQEARLRCSPMKGHSHVYWYRQLPEEGLKFMVYLQKENIIDESGMPKERFSAEFPKEGPSILRIQQVVRGDSAAYFCASSPPQETQYFGPGTRLLVL.

Many counts were recorded for this clonotype. The V call is TRBV6-5, the J call TRBJ1-1; weak D call: TRBD1 (5 bases). Germline CDR1 is MNHEY and CDR2 is SVGAGI. V dropped 2 bases and J dropped 0 bases, with 13 bases sitting between them. CDR3 length: 16 amino acids. CDR3 in DNA: TGTGCCAGCAGTTACAGTTGGGGGAGGCTGAACACTGAAGCTTTCTTT. Amino acids: CASSYSWGRLNTEAFF.

There are a few counts of this clonotype. V and J are TRBV7-2 and TRBJ2-7, with D possibly being TRBD1 or TRBD2 (5 bases each). Trimming cost V 3 bases and J 2 bases, with 14 bases left between them. This CDR3 contains 15 residues. CDR1 is SGHTA, CDR2 FQGNSA, per germline. CDR3 coding DNA: TGTGCCAGCAGCTTCGGACAAGGGGAGACCTACGAGCAGTACTTC. This translates into CASSFGQGETYEQYF.

This clonotype was counted a few times. V and J are TRBV20-1 and TRBJ1-1; no clear D. The CDR3 runs to 15 residues. V lost 5 bases, J lost 4 bases, and 20 bases lay in between. CDR1 is DFQATT, CDR2 SNEGSKA, per germline (reference sequence). This chain's CDR3 is CSASPMVVVGTEAFF. The CDR3 DNA reads as TGCAGTGCTTCGCCAATGGTTGTGGTGGGCACTGAAGCTTTCTTT.

The chain recombines TRBV28 with TRBJ1-5; D uncertain. Germline CDR1 reads MDHEN; CDR2 reads SYDVKM. Trimming took off 5 bases at V and 4 bases at J, with 18 bases between the two ends. The CDR3 contains 16 residues. As DNA, the CDR3 is TGTGCCAGCAGTGGAGGTAATTTAGGTACTAATCAGCCCCAGCATTTT. Protein: CASSGGNLGTNQPQHF.

This sequence joins TRBV9 and TRBJ1-2; 7 nucleotides agree with TRBD1. Germline CDR1 and CDR2: SGDLS and YYNGEE. V was clipped by 4 bases and J by 1 base; unmatched bases: 10. The CDR3 is 16 amino acids. The CDR3 DNA sequence: TGTGCCAGCAGCACGCAGGACAGGTACCTTAACTATGGCTACACCTTC. It yields the protein CASSTQDRYLNYGYTF.